The rows below give T cell receptor beta chains drawn from one sample of a study of shared clonotypes between healthy human individuals. Measured with immunoSEQ multiplex PCR; TCRdb has only the in-frame clones, and not every one. The table includes approximately 1.9 million clones, just over 90% detected once. The specimen was naive CD8+ T cells from PBMCs. These receptors all come from a man younger than 30 in good health. Some clones in this sample may be carry-over from other donors' samples. Each CDR3 is given with its conserved first and last residue. Fields, in order: V gene, clone size, J gene, D gene, CDR3 DNA, CDR3 protein. The D gene is left open where the match is weak. Expanded clones get a size class; other rows say once, few or many, or leave the size out.

TRBV6-5	few	TRBJ1-1	TRBD1	TGTGCCAGCAGTTACCCTACAGGGGATGGAGCTTTCTTT	CASSYPTGDGAFF
TRBV10-1	.	TRBJ2-6	.	TGCGCCAGCAGTGAAAGGTCTGGGGCCAACGTCCTGACTTTC	CASSERSGANVLTF
TRBV9	.	TRBJ1-3	.	TGTGCCAGCAGCGTGGGTCCAAGATCGGGAAACACCATATATTTT	CASSVGPRSGNTIYF
TRBV6-1	.	TRBJ2-1	.	TGTGCCAGCAGCCCATTCCCGGGACTTTACAATGAGCAGTTCTTC	CASSPFPGLYNEQFF
TRBV10-3	few	TRBJ2-7	TRBD2	TGTGCCATCACCCCTAGCGGGAGGAACTACGAGCAGTACTTC	CAITPSGRNYEQYF
TRBV19	.	TRBJ2-7	TRBD1	TGTGCCAGTATGGGGACAGATCCCCCCTACGAGCAGTACTTC	CASMGTDPPYEQYF
TRBV2	.	TRBJ2-7	.	TGTGCCAGCAGCCAAGTTCTCACAGAGCCTTCGGGCGAGCAGTACTTC	CASSQVLTEPSGEQYF
TRBV9	.	TRBJ2-3	TRBD2	TGTGCCAGCAGCGTAGTCGCTAGCGGAGTCACAGATACGCAGTATTTT	CASSVVASGVTDTQYF
TRBV9	.	TRBJ1-1	.	TGTGCCAGCAGCCCTCGCTCATCCAGCCCGAACACTGAAGCTTTCTTT	CASSPRSSSPNTEAFF
TRBV11-2	.	TRBJ2-7	TRBD1	TGTGCCAGCAGCTTAGGTCAGGGGGCTTTTTTCGAGCAGTACTTC	CASSLGQGAFFEQYF
TRBV9	.	TRBJ1-2	TRBD1	TGTGCCAGCAGCGCGGGACAGGGCCCGGGCTATGGCTACACCTTC	CASSAGQGPGYGYTF
TRBV5-1	.	TRBJ2-6	TRBD2	TGCGCCAGCAGCCCCCCCCAGGTAGCGGGGCCTGGGGCCAACGTCCTGACTTTC	CASSPPQVAGPGANVLTF
TRBV7-2	.	TRBJ2-3	TRBD1	TGTGCCAGCAGCCGCGGGACAGGACGACACACAGATACGCAGTATTTT	CASSRGTGRHTDTQYF
TRBV5-1	.	TRBJ2-7	TRBD1	TGCGCCAGCAGCTCGAGACCGGACAGGGGAAAGGGCGAGCAGTACTTC	CASSSRPDRGKGEQYF
TRBV9	.	TRBJ2-2	TRBD2	TGTGCCAGCAGCGCTGGAGGGACTAGCACCGGGGAGCTGTTTTTT	CASSAGGTSTGELFF
TRBV28	.	TRBJ2-3	TRBD1	TGTGCCAGCAGGGAGCCCGGGACAGGGGGCACAGATACGCAGTATTTT	CASREPGTGGTDTQYF
TRBV6-1	.	TRBJ2-2	.	TGTGCCAGCAGAGCAGGGTTTTCCGGGGAGCTGTTTTTT	CASRAGFSGELFF
TRBV10-1	few	TRBJ1-1	.	TGCGCCAGCAGCGACCGGGACGGCGTGAACACTGAAGCTTTCTTT	CASSDRDGVNTEAFF
TRBV4-1	.	TRBJ2-1	.	TGCGCCAGCAGCCGCCTCCGGGATGAGCAGTTCTTC	CASSRLRDEQFF
TRBV29-1	.	TRBJ2-7	.	TGCAGCGTTGGTACGGGACTGATCTACGAGCAGTACTTC	CSVGTGLIYEQYF
TRBV7-9	.	TRBJ2-5	.	TGTGCCAGCAGCTTAGGGGGCTGGGAGACCCAGTACTTC	CASSLGGWETQYF
TRBV5-6	.	TRBJ1-2	.	TGTGCCAGCAGCTTGCCAAATAACTATGGCTACACCTTC	CASSLPNNYGYTF
TRBV27	.	TRBJ2-5	.	TGTGCCAGCAACCCCATTGGACAGGGAGGGTTTGAGACCCAGTACTTC	CASNPIGQGGFETQYF
TRBV10-3	once	TRBJ2-3	TRBD2	TGTGCCATCAGGGCCATAGCGGGGGGGGAAACAGATACGCAGTATTTT	CAIRAIAGGETDTQYF
TRBV7-3	once	TRBJ1-1	TRBD1	TGTGCCAGCAGCGCACACGGACAGGGTTTCACTGAAGCTTTCTTT	CASSAHGQGFTEAFF
TRBV15	.	TRBJ1-2	TRBD1	TGTGCCACCAGCAGAGATAGACAGGGGGCCAACTATGGCTACACCTTC	CATSRDRQGANYGYTF
TRBV29-1	.	TRBJ2-2	.	TGCAGCGTTGAGAAAGTGAGCAGCAGGGGGAACACCGGGGAGCTGTTTTTT	CSVEKVSSRGNTGELFF
TRBV7-2	.	TRBJ2-7	TRBD2	TGTGCCAGCAGCTTAGCAGGCGGGGGAGAATCCTACGAGCAGTACTTC	CASSLAGGGESYEQYF
TRBV5-1	.	TRBJ1-1	.	TGCGCCAGCTCAGCCGCCATGAACACTGAAGCTTTCTTT	CASSAAMNTEAFF
TRBV7-3	.	TRBJ2-3	.	TGTGCCAGCAGCCAATCCCTCTCGCCTGGCGGCACAGATACGCAGTATTTT	CASSQSLSPGGTDTQYF
TRBV28	.	TRBJ2-7	.	TGTGCCAGCAGTTACCGGACACCGTTGGGCGAGCAGTACTTC	CASSYRTPLGEQYF
TRBV28	.	TRBJ2-5	TRBD1	TGTGCCAGCAGTCACCACCGGGACAGGGGGCTAAGAGAGACCCAGTACTTC	CASSHHRDRGLRETQYF
TRBV4-1	.	TRBJ2-2	.	TGCGCCAGCAGCCAAGAGGCTATTGCTTGGGCTCAGTTTTTT	CASSQEAIAWAQFF
TRBV9	.	TRBJ2-3	TRBD2	TGTGCCAGCAGCCTCACGGGAGGGGGCACAGATACGCAGTATTTT	CASSLTGGGTDTQYF
TRBV11-2	.	TRBJ1-1	TRBD1	TGTGCCAGCAGCGTGGACAGGGGGCGTACGGCTGAAGCTTTCTTT	CASSVDRGRTAEAFF
TRBV29-1	.	TRBJ2-5	TRBD1	TGCAGCGTTGAACGTACAGGGGGCTTTTCGGAGACCCAGTACTTC	CSVERTGGFSETQYF
TRBV19	.	TRBJ2-7	TRBD2	TGTGCCAGTAGTCCGCTCGCGGGAGGGCCGGAGGAGCAGTACTTC	CASSPLAGGPEEQYF
TRBV4-1	.	TRBJ2-1	.	TGCGCCAGCAGCCCACGAACTGTCCAGCGGAGCTCCTACAATGAGCAGTTCTTC	CASSPRTVQRSSYNEQFF
TRBV27	few	TRBJ1-2	.	TGTGCCAGCAGTTTATCCGTGGGGGTCACAGGCTACACCTTC	CASSLSVGVTGYTF
TRBV25-1	.	TRBJ2-1	TRBD1	TGTGCCAGCAGTAGACAGGGGTACAATGAGCAGTTCTTC	CASSRQGYNEQFF
TRBV4-2	.	TRBJ1-1	TRBD1	TGTGCCAGCAGCGAGCGGACAGGACTGAACACTGAAGCTTTCTTT	CASSERTGLNTEAFF
TRBV7-8	once	TRBJ1-1	.	TGTGCCAGCAGCTTAGCGGGGGGGGAAACTGAAGCTTTCTTT	CASSLAGGETEAFF
TRBV25-1	.	TRBJ2-1	.	TGTGCCAGCGCAGAACGTCAGGGGAGGGATGAGCAGTTCTTC	CASAERQGRDEQFF
TRBV4-1	.	TRBJ1-2	TRBD1	TGCGCCAGCAGCCAAGCGAGGGGGCAAGTCTATGGCTACACCTTC	CASSQARGQVYGYTF
TRBV9	.	TRBJ2-7	TRBD2	TGTGCCAGCAGCGTAAGGGCGGGAGGCTACGAGCAGTACTTC	CASSVRAGGYEQYF
TRBV6-5	.	TRBJ2-7	.	TGTGCCAGCAGCCCCAATGGGGCTGTTGACGAGCAGTACTTC	CASSPNGAVDEQYF
TRBV5-8	.	TRBJ2-1	.	TGTGCCAGCAGCTTGGAACAGCTTCTATCCTACAATGAGCAGTTCTTC	CASSLEQLLSYNEQFF
TRBV2	once	TRBJ1-2	.	TGTGCCAGCAGTGAAGGGGCAGGATTCGCTAACTATGGCTACACCTTC	CASSEGAGFANYGYTF
TRBV9	.	TRBJ1-1	.	TGTGCCAGCAGCCCATCAGAGGGAATGAACACTGAAGCTTTCTTT	CASSPSEGMNTEAFF
TRBV7-9	.	TRBJ2-5	.	TGTGCCAGCAGCGAACTAACAGGGAAGGAGACCCAGTACTTC	CASSELTGKETQYF
TRBV7-9	.	TRBJ2-1	.	TGTGCCAGCAGTATGGTCAGATCCCATGAGCAGTTCTTC	CASSMVRSHEQFF
TRBV5-4	once	TRBJ1-2	.	TGTGCCAGCAGCCTGGCCACGCCATATCCTGGCTACACCTTC	CASSLATPYPGYTF
TRBV7-9	.	TRBJ2-7	.	TGTGCCAGCAGCTTAGGGGGGTTGACCTACGAGCAGTACTTC	CASSLGGLTYEQYF
TRBV4-2	.	TRBJ1-1	.	TGTGCCAGCAGCCAAGCCCCCACAGCCGTAGGCACTGAAGCTTTCTTT	CASSQAPTAVGTEAFF
TRBV5-6	.	TRBJ2-7	TRBD1	TGTGCCAGCAGCACAGTCGGGACAGGGATACCCGAGCAGTACTTC	CASSTVGTGIPEQYF
TRBV19	.	TRBJ2-2	.	TGTGCCAGTAGTCCCCGAACAGAGAACACCGGGGAGCTGTTTTTT	CASSPRTENTGELFF
TRBV7-8	.	TRBJ1-2	.	TGTGCCAGCAGCTTGCGGTTGGACTATGGCTACACCTTC	CASSLRLDYGYTF
TRBV19	.	TRBJ2-7	.	TGTGCCAGTAGTATCCGGGGTTGGTCCTACGAGCAGTACTTC	CASSIRGWSYEQYF
TRBV2	.	TRBJ1-3	.	TGTGCCAGCAGGGGATACAGGGCTGGAAACACCATATATTTT	CASRGYRAGNTIYF